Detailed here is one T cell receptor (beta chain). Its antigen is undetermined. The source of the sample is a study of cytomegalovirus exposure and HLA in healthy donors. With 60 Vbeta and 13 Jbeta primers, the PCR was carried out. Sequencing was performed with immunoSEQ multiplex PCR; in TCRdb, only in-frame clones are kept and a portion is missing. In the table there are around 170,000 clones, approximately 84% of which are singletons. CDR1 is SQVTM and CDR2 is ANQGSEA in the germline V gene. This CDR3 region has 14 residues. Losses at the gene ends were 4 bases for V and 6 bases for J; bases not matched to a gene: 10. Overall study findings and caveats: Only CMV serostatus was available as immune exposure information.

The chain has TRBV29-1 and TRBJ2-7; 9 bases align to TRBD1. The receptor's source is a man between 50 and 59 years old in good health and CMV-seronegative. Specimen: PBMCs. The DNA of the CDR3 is TGCAGCGTTGGCTTTAGGACAGGGGCGCGCGAGCAGTACTTC. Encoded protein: CSVGFRTGAREQYF.